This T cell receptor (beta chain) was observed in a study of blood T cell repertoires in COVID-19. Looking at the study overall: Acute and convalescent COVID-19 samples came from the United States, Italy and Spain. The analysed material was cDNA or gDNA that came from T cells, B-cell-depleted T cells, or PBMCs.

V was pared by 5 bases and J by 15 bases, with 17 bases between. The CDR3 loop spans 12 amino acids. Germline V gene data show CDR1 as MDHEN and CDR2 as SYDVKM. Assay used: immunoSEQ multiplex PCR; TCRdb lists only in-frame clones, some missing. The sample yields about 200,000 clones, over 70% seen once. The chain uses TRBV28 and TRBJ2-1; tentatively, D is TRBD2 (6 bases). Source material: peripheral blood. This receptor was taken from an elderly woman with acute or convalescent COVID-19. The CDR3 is CASSPWRASAFF. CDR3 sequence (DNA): TGTGCCAGCAGTCCCTGGAGGGCCAGTGCGTTCTTC.